Listed below are T cell receptor beta chains from one sample, sequenced in a study of T cell responses to AZD1222 COVID-19 vaccine. Only in-frame clones appear in the TCRdb table, and some are missing; sequencing was by immunoSEQ multiplex PCR. The data contain approximately 150,000 clones, 88% of them singletons. Sequences were derived from peripheral blood, sampled 28 days after the second dose of the MenACWY control vaccine. The source of these receptors is an adult who received the MenACWY meningococcal vaccine as a control. Each CDR3 is given without its conserved first and last residue. Each record gives: J gene, V gene, CDR3 protein.

TRBJ2-1,TRBV30,AWKGKRGGLDEQF
TRBJ1-2,TRBV2,ASSRQGAYGYT
TRBJ2-5,TRBV25-1,ASNSAGTQY
TRBJ2-1,TRBV4-3,ASSPTGGAYNEQF
TRBJ2-6,TRBV28,ASSSVPGGSGANVLT
TRBJ2-5,TRBV3-1/TRBV3-2,ASSQTLGSYQETQY
TRBJ1-5,TRBV4-1,ASSQDLGLYSNQPQH
TRBJ1-6,TRBV6-5,ASTRGGFRNSPLH
TRBJ2-5,TRBV5-6,ASSFQETQY
TRBJ1-1,TRBV28,ASSLFGQHNSEAF
TRBJ1-5,TRBV19,ASSKIRDSNQPQH
TRBJ2-5,TRBV2,ASSGLGQAQETQY
TRBJ2-2,TRBV6-5,ASSNPGTGELF